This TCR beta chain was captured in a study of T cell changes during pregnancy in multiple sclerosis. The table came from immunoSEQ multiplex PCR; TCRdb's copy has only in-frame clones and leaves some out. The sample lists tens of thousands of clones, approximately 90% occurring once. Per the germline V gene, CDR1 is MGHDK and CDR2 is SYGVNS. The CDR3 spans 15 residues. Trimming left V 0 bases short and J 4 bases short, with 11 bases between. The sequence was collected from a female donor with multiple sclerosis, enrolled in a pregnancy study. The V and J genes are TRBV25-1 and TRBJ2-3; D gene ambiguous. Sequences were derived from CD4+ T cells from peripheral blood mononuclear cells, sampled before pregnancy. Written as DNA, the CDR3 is TGTGCCAGCAGTGAATACAACAGAAAGCCAGATACGCAGTATTTT. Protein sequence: CASSEYNRKPDTQYF.